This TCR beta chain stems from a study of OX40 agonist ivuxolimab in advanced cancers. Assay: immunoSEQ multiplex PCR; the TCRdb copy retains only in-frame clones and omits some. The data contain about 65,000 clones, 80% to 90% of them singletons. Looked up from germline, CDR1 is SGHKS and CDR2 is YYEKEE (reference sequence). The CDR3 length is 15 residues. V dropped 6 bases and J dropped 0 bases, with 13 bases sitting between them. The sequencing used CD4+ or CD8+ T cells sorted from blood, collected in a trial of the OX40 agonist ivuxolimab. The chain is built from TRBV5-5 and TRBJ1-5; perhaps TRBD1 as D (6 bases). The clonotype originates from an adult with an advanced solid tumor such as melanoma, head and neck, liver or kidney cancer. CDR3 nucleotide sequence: TGTGCCAGCAACCGGACAGATGATAGCAATCAGCCCCAGCATTTT. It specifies CASNRTDDSNQPQHF. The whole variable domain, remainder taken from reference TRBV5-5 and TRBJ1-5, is DAGVTQSPTHLIKTRGQQVTLRCSPISGHKSVSWYQQVLGQGPQFIFQYYEKEERGRGNFPDRFSARQFPNYSSELNVNALLLGDSALYLCASNRTDDSNQPQHFGDGTRLSIL.